This record covers a single TCR beta chain. Its antigen remains unknown. The sample is drawn from a study of cytomegalovirus exposure and HLA in healthy donors. Study summary: Around 80 million unique TCR sequences came from HLA-typed donors in an early release.

CDR1 is SGDLS, CDR2 YYNGEE, per germline. Trimming took 3 bases from V and 5 from J, leaving 17 bases between them. This CDR3 is built from 15 residues. Study-wide results and limits: The classifier, whose performance was assessed in both the original and validation cohorts, reportedly diagnosed cytomegalovirus status with high specificity and sensitivity. With DRB1 most and HLA-C fewest, TCR association rates differed between HLA loci in a later analysis. Earlier results showed most TCR beta V segments being productive about 87% or about 30% of the time.

The PCR used 60 Vbeta and 13 Jbeta primers. Assay: immunoSEQ multiplex PCR; the TCRdb copy retains only in-frame clones and omits some. The table has 170,000 or so clones, 80% seen once. Sequenced: PBMCs. This chain links TRBV9 with TRBJ2-5, with D perhaps matching TRBD1 (5 bases). The TCR comes from a man under 40 in good health and CMV-seropositive. CDR3 sequence (DNA): TGTGCCAGCAGCGCGAAACTGCAGGGTCGGGAGACCCAGTACTTC. This sequence encodes CASSAKLQGRETQYF.